Included here is one T cell receptor (beta chain) sequence, with context. Its antigen is not identified. CDR1 SGDLS and CDR2 YYNGEE come from the germline V gene. This CDR3 is 15 amino acids long. V shed 3 bases and J shed 6 bases, with 18 bases lying between them. This sample was included in a study of STAT5B mutations in CD4+ large granular lymphocyte leukemia. Overall study findings and caveats: About 26% of private leukemic clonotypes occurred rarely in other patients' non-leukemic repertoires. 8/27 top patient clones versus 2/35 control clones were TRBV06-family. Without HLA matching, higher CD4+ than CD8+ T-LGLL clonality could reflect small sample size.

The assay was run at survey level. Using immunoSEQ multiplex PCR, the repertoire was profiled, and TCRdb retains in-frame clones only, with some absent. The table shows approximately 24,000 clones, with 80% to 85% occurring only once. The sequence came from a human donor in good health. This chain links TRBV9 with TRBJ1-2; D perhaps matches TRBD1 (6 bases). Sample: CD4+ T cells from blood buffy coats. The CDR3 bases are TGTGCCAGCAGCGAGCCCCGGGGGCCTGAGCATGGCTACACCTTC. This gives the protein CASSEPRGPEHGYTF.